The rows below give T cell receptor beta chains drawn from one sample of a study of blood T cell repertoires in COVID-19. Method: immunoSEQ multiplex PCR; TCRdb's copy keeps in-frame clones and lacks some. Among some 45,000 clones listed, 85% to 90% were seen once. The specimen was peripheral blood. The receptors shown here come from a human donor in a cohort sampled during active COVID-19. Each CDR3 is given with its conserved first and last residue. The D gene is left open where the match is weak. Not every row has a clone size; where given, it reads once, few, many or a size class.

TRBJ2-2 | TRBV19 | TRBD1 | . | CATGTETNTGELFF | TGTGCCACGGGGACAGAAACGAACACCGGGGAGCTGTTTTTT
TRBJ2-3 | TRBV9 | TRBD2 | . | CASSLKRGGPDTQYF | TGTGCCAGCAGCTTAAAGCGGGGGGGCCCAGATACGCAGTATTTT
TRBJ1-5 | TRBV23-1 | . | . | CASLREWSQHF | TGCGCCAGCCTCCGCGAATGGTCCCAGCATTTT
TRBJ2-7 | TRBV5-6 | TRBD1 | . | CASSFGDRDYEQYF | TGTGCCAGCAGCTTCGGGGACAGGGACTACGAGCAGTACTTC
TRBJ2-1 | TRBV30 | TRBD2 | once | CAWSVGGGYNEQFF | TGTGCCTGGAGTGTAGGCGGGGGTTACAATGAGCAGTTCTTC
TRBJ1-2 | TRBV30 | . | . | CAWSVREGDYGYTF | TGTGCCTGGAGTGTACGTGAGGGGGACTATGGCTACACCTTC
TRBJ1-1 | TRBV7-6 | . | . | CASSLVAPGGDTEAFF | TGTGCCAGCAGCTTAGTTGCGCCCGGGGGTGACACTGAAGCTTTCTTT
TRBJ2-7 | TRBV2 | . | . | CASNRGSYEQYF | TGTGCCAGCAACCGCGGATCCTACGAGCAGTACTTC
TRBJ2-7 | TRBV1 | . | . | CTSSQAKGDGQYF | TGCACCAGCAGCCAAGCAAAGGGGGACGGGCAGTACTTC
TRBJ2-7 | TRBV5-4 | . | . | CASSHQNSYEQYF | TGTGCCAGCAGCCATCAGAACTCCTACGAGCAGTACTTC
TRBJ2-7 | TRBV12-3/TRBV12-4 | . | . | CASSLESGFEQYF | TGTGCCAGCAGTTTAGAATCGGGGTTTGAGCAGTACTTC
TRBJ1-1 | TRBV6-5 | TRBD1 | . | CASSYAGTVNTEAFF | TGTGCCAGCAGTTACGCCGGGACAGTGAACACTGAAGCTTTCTTT
TRBJ1-5 | TRBV19 | . | . | CASSIERGNQPQHF | TGTGCCAGTAGTATAGAAAGGGGGAATCAGCCCCAGCATTTT
TRBJ2-7 | TRBV6-5 | TRBD2 | . | CASSYRPQRGGEQYF | TGTGCCAGCAGTTACCGACCCCAGCGGGGGGGCGAGCAGTACTTC
TRBJ1-5 | TRBV6-6 | . | . | CASSYYEGVYNQPQHF | TGTGCCAGCAGTTACTACGAGGGGGTTTACAATCAGCCCCAGCATTTT
TRBJ1-6 | TRBV6-5 | . | . | CASSYGGHYNSPLHF | TGTGCCAGCAGTTACGGGGGCCACTATAATTCACCCCTCCACTTT
TRBJ1-4 | TRBV4-1 | TRBD1 | . | CASTTGSSEKLFF | TGCGCCAGCACGACAGGGAGTTCGGAAAAACTGTTTTTT
TRBJ1-5 | TRBV5-1 | . | . | CASSLGWGADQPQHF | TGCGCCAGCAGCTTGGGTTGGGGAGCCGATCAGCCCCAGCATTTT
TRBJ2-3 | TRBV5-8 | . | . | CASSTRQGTDTQYF | TGTGCCAGCAGTACAAGACAGGGCACAGATACGCAGTATTTT
TRBJ1-1 | TRBV3-1/TRBV3-2 | TRBD1 | . | CASSQLQGADGWTEAFF | TGTGCCAGCAGCCAACTACAGGGGGCCGACGGTTGGACTGAAGCTTTCTTT
TRBJ2-7 | TRBV3-1/TRBV3-2 | . | . | CASSQESTGYEQYF | TGTGCCAGCAGCCAAGAGTCCACAGGCTACGAGCAGTACTTC
TRBJ2-1 | TRBV9 | . | . | CASSEPPGEVYNEQFF | TGTGCCAGCAGCGAGCCCCCGGGGGAAGTGTACAATGAGCAGTTCTTC
TRBJ1-2 | TRBV6-1 | TRBD1 | . | CASSEKGAWGYTF | TGTGCCAGCAGTGAAAAGGGGGCGTGGGGCTACACCTTC
TRBJ2-1 | TRBV3-1/TRBV3-2 | . | . | CASSQDIYQPERGQFF | TGTGCCAGCAGCCAAGATATATATCAGCCCGAACGGGGGCAGTTCTTC
TRBJ2-3 | TRBV10-1 | . | . | CASSETIGALTDTQYF | TGCGCCAGCAGTGAAACTATCGGTGCCCTAACAGATACGCAGTATTTT
TRBJ1-3 | TRBV24-1 | . | . | CATSDSAGTPYSGNTIYF | TGTGCCACCAGTGATTCAGCAGGGACACCATACTCTGGAAACACCATATATTTT
TRBJ2-6 | TRBV7-2 | . | . | CASSLDGAGANVLTF | TGTGCCAGCAGCTTAGACGGGGCTGGGGCCAACGTCCTGACTTTC
TRBJ1-5 | TRBV4-3 | . | . | CASSQDFPSNQPQHF | TGCGCCAGCAGCCAAGACTTCCCTAGCAATCAGCCCCAGCATTTT
TRBJ1-1 | TRBV5-4 | . | . | CASSVRGNTEAFF | TGTGCCAGCAGCGTTCGGGGGAACACTGAAGCTTTCTTT
TRBJ1-6 | TRBV18 | TRBD1 | once | CASSLDPPLTGINSPLHF | TGTGCCAGCTCACTAGACCCTCCTTTGACAGGGATTAATTCACCCCTCCACTTT
TRBJ2-7 | TRBV6-2/TRBV6-3 | . | . | CASSYSTGRVSYEQYF | TGTGCCAGCAGTTACTCGACTGGGCGGGTCTCCTACGAGCAGTACTTC
TRBJ2-7 | TRBV7-9 | . | . | CASSLQAVAYEQYF | TGTGCCAGCAGTCTCCAGGCAGTGGCCTACGAGCAGTACTTC
TRBJ2-2 | TRBV4-2 | TRBD2 | . | CASSPILAPGNTGELFF | TGTGCCAGCAGCCCGATACTAGCGCCGGGGAACACCGGGGAGCTGTTTTTT
TRBJ2-5 | TRBV9 | . | . | CASSVGGMGETQYF | TGTGCCAGCAGCGTAGGGGGCATGGGAGAGACCCAGTACTTC
TRBJ1-4 | TRBV9 | . | . | CASSQATLPNEKLFF | TGTGCCAGCAGCCAGGCCACGTTACCTAATGAAAAACTGTTTTTT
TRBJ1-2 | TRBV2 | . | . | CASSEEGYTF | TGTGCCAGCAGTGAGGAGGGCTACACCTTC
TRBJ2-7 | TRBV6-5 | TRBD2 | . | CASRLSGGLSYEQYF | TGTGCCAGCAGACTAAGCGGGGGGCTCTCCTACGAGCAGTACTTC
TRBJ2-3 | TRBV20-1 | TRBD2 | . | CSARGRERQYF | TGCAGTGCTAGGGGGCGGGAGAGGCAGTATTTT
TRBJ2-5 | TRBV5-4 | TRBD1 | . | CASSARTGVQETQYF | TGTGCCAGCAGCGCCCGGACAGGGGTACAAGAGACCCAGTACTTC
TRBJ1-6 | TRBV19 | . | few | CASSIDLLSGSVVSPLHF | TGTGCCAGTAGTATAGACCTTTTATCCGGGTCGGTTGTTTCACCCCTCCACTTT
TRBJ2-1 | TRBV7-8 | TRBD2 | . | CASSHRGDYNEQFF | TGTGCCAGCAGCCACCGGGGGGACTACAATGAGCAGTTCTTC
TRBJ2-7 | TRBV11-2 | . | few | CASSPSRAYEQYF | TGTGCCAGCAGCCCCTCGCGTGCCTACGAGCAGTACTTC
TRBJ2-7 | TRBV23-1 | TRBD2 | . | CASSRASGAYEQYF | TGCGCCAGCAGTAGAGCTAGCGGTGCCTACGAGCAGTACTTC
TRBJ2-5 | TRBV3-1/TRBV3-2 | TRBD1 | . | CASSQDPRQGTGETQYF | TGTGCCAGCAGCCAAGATCCTAGACAGGGTACGGGGGAGACCCAGTACTTC
TRBJ2-7 | TRBV4-1 | TRBD1 | . | CASSQAPGTGGTYEQYF | TGCGCCAGCAGCCAAGCTCCCGGGACAGGGGGGACCTACGAGCAGTACTTC